This T cell receptor (beta chain) was identified during a study of CD8+ T cells in alopecia areata. The V gene lost 5 bases and the J gene lost 5 bases, with 15 bases spanning the gap. The length of the CDR3 is 15 residues. Looked up from germline, CDR1 is SNHLY and CDR2 is FYNNEI. This clone came up a few times. Isolated RNA was reverse transcribed into cDNA used as the sequencing template. This table comes from immunoSEQ multiplex PCR, and its TCRdb copy is limited to in-frame clones, with some not included. Among about 190,000 clones listed, 60% to 70% were seen once. Described treatment: oral pan-JAK inhibitor, 5-10 mg twice daily.

This sample comprised CD4+ T cells sorted from blood, obtained at week 4, from a patient treated with tofacitinib. The chain is built from TRBV2 and TRBJ2-2; D may be TRBD1 or TRBD2 (5 bases each). The sequence was obtained from a human donor with alopecia areata. CDR3 residues: CASSSTSGQTGELFF. CDR3 nucleotide sequence: TGTGCCAGCAGTTCCACCTCGGGGCAGACCGGGGAGCTGTTTTTT.